One and the same sample provided the 13 T cell receptor beta chains below, sequenced in a study of T cell repertoires in cytomegalovirus infection. TCRdb independently ran MiXCR on the reads; one entry per CDR3 protein. The table has 700,000 to 900,000 distinct CDR3 sequences, under 35% seen once. What these receptors recognize is not known. The sample here was cultured CD8+ T cells from PBMCs, taken from culture after CMV antigen stimulation. The receptor set was obtained from a human donor in good health (CMV status not recorded). Some clones in this sample may be carry-over from other donors' samples.

This clonotype was counted many times. The chain employs TRBV7-8 and TRBJ2-3; D gene ambiguous. Deletions cut 5 bases from V and 2 bases from J, with 5 bases between. The germline V gene has CDR1 SGHVS and CDR2 FQNEAQ. CDR3 length: 12 residues. CDR3 nucleotide sequence: TGTGCCAGCAGCACTCTCACAGATACGCAGTATTTT. It yields the protein CASSTLTDTQYF.

The table lists this clonotype with a few counts. The chain has TRBV29-1 and TRBJ1-4; 10 bases line up with TRBD1. Germline CDR1 SQVTM, CDR2 ANQGSEA. V lost 4 bases to trimming and J lost 8 bases; unmatched junction nucleotides: 7. The length of the CDR3 is 14 residues. CDR3 in DNA: TGCAGCGTTGTTCTCCGGGACAGGGGCGAAAAACTGTTTTTT. Its protein product is CSVVLRDRGEKLFF.

As concerns this clonotype: This clone may be a read error of a much larger clone one base away. The chain employs TRBV7-2 and TRBJ1-1; no reliable D call. The CDR3 has 16 amino acids. Germline CDR1 SGHTA, CDR2 FQGNSA. V lost 5 bases, J lost 1 base, and 17 bases lay in between. The CDR3 spells CASSPAGPSGNTEAFF. The CDR3, as DNA: TGTGCCAGCAGCCCCGCCGGGCCCTCCGGGAACACTGAAGCTTTCTTT.

This clonotype has a handful of counts. J is TRBJ2-7 and V is TRBV6-2 or TRBV6-3; D may be TRBD2 (5 bases). This CDR3 has 11 residues. Per germline, CDR1 MNHEY and CDR2 SVGEGT. The CDR3 is CGTRTGYEQYV. The CDR3 DNA reads as TGTGGAACCCGGACGGGATACGAGCAGTACGTC.

V usage is TRBV6-2 or TRBV6-3 and J usage is TRBJ1-1; D not certain. Germline loops: CDR1 MNHEY, CDR2 SVGEGT. V gave up 4 bases and J gave up 0 bases, with 12 bases separating them. There are 15 residues in the CDR3. DNA for the CDR3: TGTGCCAGCAGTTCAGACTTGACCCTGAACACTGAAGCTTTCTTT. Protein: CASSSDLTLNTEAFF.

The chain is built from TRBV7-9 and TRBJ1-4, with 8 bases matching TRBD1. The germline CDR1 and CDR2 sequences are SEHNR and FQNEAQ (reference sequence). Trimming took 4 bases from V and 7 from J; bases not matched to a gene: 8. The CDR3 is 15 amino acids. The chain's CDR3 is CASSSGQGAFEKLFF. The CDR3 DNA reads TGTGCCAGCAGCTCGGGGCAGGGGGCGTTTGAAAAACTGTTTTTT.

The chain carries TRBV7-6 and TRBJ1-3; D perhaps matches TRBD1 (5 bases). Germline V CDR1 and CDR2: SGHVS, FNYEAQ. CDR3 length: 16 amino acids. Between the trimmed V and J ends, which lost 8 bases and 0 bases, there was a span of 17 bases. Here the CDR3 reads CASGGEVARSGNTIYF. Here the CDR3 DNA reads TGTGCCAGCGGAGGGGAGGTAGCCCGCTCTGGAAACACCATATATTTT.

This chain joins TRBV27 and TRBJ1-2; tentative D call: TRBD1 (6 bases). V lost 4 bases, J lost 6 bases, and 21 bases lay in between. The V gene's germline CDR1 is MNHEY and CDR2 SMNVEV (reference sequence). This CDR3 comprises 16 residues. This CDR3 is CASSSRRGSYGDGYTF. CDR3 nucleotide sequence: TGTGCCAGCAGTTCACGCAGGGGCTCTTATGGGGATGGCTACACCTTC.

This clonotype occurred a few times. V is TRBV11-2 and J is TRBJ1-1; TRBD1 agrees at 8 bases. The CDR3 is made up of 16 amino acids. V shed 6 bases, J shed 0 bases, and the junction held 9 bases outside the gene matches. CDR1 is SGHAT, CDR2 FQNNGV, per germline. The CDR3 DNA reads as TGTGCCAGCAGACCTTGGGACAGGCTCATGAACACTGAAGCTTTCTTT. The encoded protein is CASRPWDRLMNTEAFF.

V is TRBV2 and J is TRBJ2-5; D not resolved. The CDR3 covers 16 residues. V was shortened by 6 bases and J by 6 bases, with 23 bases between the two germline ends. Germline CDR1 reads SNHLY; CDR2 reads FYNNEI. CDR3 sequence reads: CASSADVGWGGKTQYF. The CDR3 DNA is TGTGCCAGCAGCGCCGACGTAGGTTGGGGTGGGAAGACCCAGTACTTC. Drawing the rest from reference TRBV2 and TRBJ2-5, the complete variable domain is EPEVTQTPSHQVTQMGQEVILRCVPISNHLYFYWYRQILGQKVEFLVSFYNNEISEKSEIFDDQFSVERPDGSNFTLKIRSTKLEDSAMYFCASSADVGWGGKTQYFGPGTRLLVL.

The V and J genes are TRBV5-1 and TRBJ1-1; 8 positions match TRBD1. The CDR3 consists of 15 residues. Looked up from germline, CDR1 is SGHRS and CDR2 is YFSETQ. Trimming cost V 0 bases and J 4 bases; bases outside gene matches: 5. The CDR3 sequence is CASSLGQGWATEAFF. The CDR3, as DNA: TGCGCCAGCAGCTTGGGACAGGGGTGGGCCACTGAAGCTTTCTTT.

V usage is TRBV7-9 and J usage is TRBJ1-1; D is ambiguous. V was clipped by 5 bases and J by 6 bases, with 7 bases between them. From germline, CDR1 is SEHNR and CDR2 FQNEAQ (reference sequence). The CDR3 is 11 residues long. DNA for the CDR3: TGTGCCAGCAGCCAGTACCCTGAAGCTTTCTTT. This codes for CASSQYPEAFF.

This clonotype was recorded a few times. The chain is built from TRBV29-1 and TRBJ1-2, with D perhaps TRBD1 (5 bases). The germline gives CDR1 SQVTM, CDR2 ANQGSEA. Trimming pared 8 bases from V and 2 bases from J, leaving 15 bases between. CDR3 length: 13 amino acids. CDR3 sequence (DNA): TGCAGCACCCTTTTTCAGGGAAACTATGGCTACACCTTC. It yields the protein CSTLFQGNYGYTF. Variable domain in full (rest from reference TRBV29-1 and TRBJ1-2): SAVISQKPSRDICQRGTSLTIQCQVDSQVTMMFWYRQQPGQSLTLIATANQGSEATYESGFVIDKFPISRPNLTFSTLTVSNMSPEDSSIYLCSTLFQGNYGYTFGSGTRLTVV.